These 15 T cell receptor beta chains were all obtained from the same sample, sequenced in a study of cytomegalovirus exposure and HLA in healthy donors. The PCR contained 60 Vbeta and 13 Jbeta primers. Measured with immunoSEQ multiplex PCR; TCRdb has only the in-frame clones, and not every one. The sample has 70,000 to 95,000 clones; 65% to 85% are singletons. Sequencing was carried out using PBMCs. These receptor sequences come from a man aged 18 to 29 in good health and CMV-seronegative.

CDR3 DNA sequence: TGCGCCAGCAGAATCTCGGGAGAGCAGTTCTTC. Protein sequence: CASRISGEQFF. This sequence joins TRBV5-1 and TRBJ2-1; weak D call: TRBD2 (5 bases). The V end lost 5 bases, the J end lost 10 bases, and 10 bases lay between the germline ends. Germline-derived CDR1 and CDR2 are SGHRS and YFSETQ. The CDR3 is 11 residues long.

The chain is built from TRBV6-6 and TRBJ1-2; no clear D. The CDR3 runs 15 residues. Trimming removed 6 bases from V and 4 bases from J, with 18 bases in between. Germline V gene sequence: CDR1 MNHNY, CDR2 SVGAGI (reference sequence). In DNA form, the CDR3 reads TGTGCCAGCAGGGGTGATAATCAGGATCGCTATGGCTACACCTTC. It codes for CASRGDNQDRYGYTF.

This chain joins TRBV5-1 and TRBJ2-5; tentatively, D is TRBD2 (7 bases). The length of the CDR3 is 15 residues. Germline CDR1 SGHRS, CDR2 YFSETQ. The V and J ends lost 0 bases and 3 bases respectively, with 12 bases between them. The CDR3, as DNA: TGCGCCAGCAGCTTGGGGGGGGGCAGGGAAGAGACCCAGTACTTC. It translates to CASSLGGGREETQYF.

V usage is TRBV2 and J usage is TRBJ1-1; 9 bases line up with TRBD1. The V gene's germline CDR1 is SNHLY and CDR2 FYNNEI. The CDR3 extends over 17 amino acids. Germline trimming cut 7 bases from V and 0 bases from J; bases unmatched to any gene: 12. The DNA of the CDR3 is TGTGCCAGCAACCCGACAGGGGGGATTTTTTTGAACACTGAAGCTTTCTTT. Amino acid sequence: CASNPTGGIFLNTEAFF.

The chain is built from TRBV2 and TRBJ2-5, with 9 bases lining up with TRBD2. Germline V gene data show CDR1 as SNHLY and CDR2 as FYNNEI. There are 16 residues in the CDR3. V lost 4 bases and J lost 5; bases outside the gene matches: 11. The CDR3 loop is CASSASGATPRETQYF. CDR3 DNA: TGTGCCAGCAGTGCTAGCGGGGCCACCCCCCGGGAGACCCAGTACTTC.

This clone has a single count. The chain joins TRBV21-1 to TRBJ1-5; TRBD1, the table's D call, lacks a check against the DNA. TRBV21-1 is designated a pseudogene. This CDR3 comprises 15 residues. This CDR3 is CASSKVTRGGQPQHF. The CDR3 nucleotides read TGTGCCAGCAGCAAAGTGACCAGGGGCGGTCAGCCCCAGCATTTT.

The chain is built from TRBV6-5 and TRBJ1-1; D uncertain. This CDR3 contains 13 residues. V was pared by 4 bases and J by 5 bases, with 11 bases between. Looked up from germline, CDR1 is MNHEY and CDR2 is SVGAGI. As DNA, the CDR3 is TGTGCCAGCAGTTCCGATGCGTGGACTGAAGCTTTCTTT. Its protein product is CASSSDAWTEAFF.

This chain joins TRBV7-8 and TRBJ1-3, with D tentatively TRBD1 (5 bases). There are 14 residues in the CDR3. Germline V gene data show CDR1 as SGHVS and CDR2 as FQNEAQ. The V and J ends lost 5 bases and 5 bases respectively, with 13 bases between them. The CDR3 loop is CASSPWGERNTIYF. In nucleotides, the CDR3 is TGTGCCAGCAGCCCCTGGGGGGAGCGAAACACCATATATTTT.

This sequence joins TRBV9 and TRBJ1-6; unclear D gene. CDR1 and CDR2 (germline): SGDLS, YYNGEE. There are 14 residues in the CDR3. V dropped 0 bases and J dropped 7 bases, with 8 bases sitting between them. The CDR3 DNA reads TGTGCCAGCAGCGTAGTAGGGAGCAATTCACCCCTCCACTTT. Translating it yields CASSVVGSNSPLHF. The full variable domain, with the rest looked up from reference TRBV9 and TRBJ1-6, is DSGVTQTPKHLITATGQRVTLRCSPRSGDLSVYWYQQSLDQGLQFLIQYYNGEERAKGNILERFSAQQFPDLHSELNLSSLELGDSALYFCASSVVGSNSPLHFGNGTRLTVT.

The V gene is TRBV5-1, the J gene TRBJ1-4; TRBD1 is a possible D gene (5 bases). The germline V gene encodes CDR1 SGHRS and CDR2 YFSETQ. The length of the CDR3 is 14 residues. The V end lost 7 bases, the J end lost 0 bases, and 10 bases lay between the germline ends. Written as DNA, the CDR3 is TGCGCCAGCCACGACAGAGCAACTAATGAAAAACTGTTTTTT. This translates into CASHDRATNEKLFF.

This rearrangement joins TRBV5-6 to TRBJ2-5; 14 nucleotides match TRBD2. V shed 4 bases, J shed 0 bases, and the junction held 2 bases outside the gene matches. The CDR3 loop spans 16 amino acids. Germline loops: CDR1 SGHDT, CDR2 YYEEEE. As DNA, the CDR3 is TGTGCCAGCAGCCCGGGACTAGCGGGGGACCAAGAGACCCAGTACTTC. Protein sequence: CASSPGLAGDQETQYF.

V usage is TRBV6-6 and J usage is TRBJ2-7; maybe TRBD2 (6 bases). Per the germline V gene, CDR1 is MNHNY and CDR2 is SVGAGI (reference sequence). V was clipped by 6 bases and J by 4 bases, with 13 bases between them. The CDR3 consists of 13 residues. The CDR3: CASSEAGKYEQYF. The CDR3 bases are TGTGCCAGCAGCGAGGCGGGGAAGTACGAGCAGTACTTC.

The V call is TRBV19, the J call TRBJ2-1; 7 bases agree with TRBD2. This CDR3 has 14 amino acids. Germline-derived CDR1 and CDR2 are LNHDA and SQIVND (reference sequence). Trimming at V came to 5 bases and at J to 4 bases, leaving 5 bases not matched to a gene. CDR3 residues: CASSVQRGYNEQFF. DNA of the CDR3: TGTGCCAGTAGTGTCCAGCGGGGATACAATGAGCAGTTCTTC.

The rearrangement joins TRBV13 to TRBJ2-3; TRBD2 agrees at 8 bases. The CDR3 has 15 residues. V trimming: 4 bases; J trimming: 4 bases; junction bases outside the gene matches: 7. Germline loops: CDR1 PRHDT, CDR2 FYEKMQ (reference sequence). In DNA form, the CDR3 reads TGTGCCAGCAGCTCTTTTACGGGGGGGGCAGATACGCAGTATTTT. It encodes CASSSFTGGADTQYF.

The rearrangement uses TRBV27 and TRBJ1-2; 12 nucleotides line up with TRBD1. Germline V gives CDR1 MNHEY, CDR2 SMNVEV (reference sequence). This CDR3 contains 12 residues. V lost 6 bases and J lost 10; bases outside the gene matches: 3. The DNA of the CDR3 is TGTGCCAGCAGAGGGACAGGGGGCACCTACACCTTC. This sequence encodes CASRGTGGTYTF.